These T cell receptor beta chains were read from a single sample in a study of T cell responses to AZD1222 COVID-19 vaccine. Sequencing was performed with immunoSEQ multiplex PCR; in TCRdb, only in-frame clones are kept and a portion is missing. The sample has more than 110,000 clones; the top ten hold around 2.4%. Sequenced input: peripheral blood. These receptors all stem from an adult in good health. CDR3s include the opening cysteine and the closing phenylalanine or tryptophan. D genes are given only for firm matches.

V	J	D	DNA	CDR3
TRBV7-2	TRBJ2-2	TRBD2	TGTGCCAGCAGCCCCCGAGAGCGGGAGAACACCGGGGAGCTGTTTTTT	CASSPRERENTGELFF
TRBV18	TRBJ1-6	NA	TGTGCCAGCTCACCAGGGATCGATTCACCCCTCCACTTT	CASSPGIDSPLHF
TRBV19	TRBJ1-2	TRBD1	TGTGCCAGTAGTTCACTCACAGGGGGCGGTGGCTACACCTTC	CASSSLTGGGGYTF
TRBV7-6	TRBJ1-1	NA	TGTGCCAGCAGCCAACTGAACAGGGAGGTGAACACTGAAGCTTTCTTT	CASSQLNREVNTEAFF
TRBV28	TRBJ1-2	TRBD1	TGTGCCAGCGACGCGCCCGGCTTAACAGGGGGCGACTATGGCTACACCTTC	CASDAPGLTGGDYGYTF
TRBV5-1	TRBJ2-1	NA	TGCGCCAGCAGCTTGCAGGCGGGGGCCTTCAATGAGCAGTTCTTC	CASSLQAGAFNEQFF
TRBV7-9	TRBJ1-2	NA	TGTGCCAGCAGCCAGTCGGGCAACTATGGCTACACCTTC	CASSQSGNYGYTF
TRBV5-6	TRBJ1-5	TRBD1	TGTGCCAGCAGCTCTAACAGGGGGCAGCCCCAGCATTTT	CASSSNRGQPQHF
TRBV7-2	TRBJ2-2	NA	TGTGCCAGCAGCTTTGTCGCCGGGGAGCTGTTTTTT	CASSFVAGELFF
TRBV7-2	TRBJ1-4	NA	TGTGCCAGCAGCTTACCGGGCGAAAAACTGTTTTTT	CASSLPGEKLFF
TRBV7-9	TRBJ2-7	TRBD1	TGTGCCAGCAGCTACAGACCGGGACAGGGGGAATACGAGCAGTACTTC	CASSYRPGQGEYEQYF
TRBV28	TRBJ1-5	NA	TGTGCCAGCAGTTCCCTGGGACGGACGGCCCCCGGCAATCAGCCCCAGCATTTT	CASSSLGRTAPGNQPQHF
TRBV28	TRBJ1-1	NA	TGTGCCAGCAGTTTCGGCGGGGGGGGCGTCCTGAACACTGAAGCTTTCTTT	CASSFGGGGVLNTEAFF
TRBV5-1	TRBJ1-4	NA	TGCGCCAGCAGCTTCGGGGCGGGGATTAATGAAAAACTGTTTTTT	CASSFGAGINEKLFF
TRBV19	TRBJ2-6	NA	TGTGCCAGTAGCCTCTCTGGGGCCAACGTCCTGACTTTC	CASSLSGANVLTF
TRBV7-8	TRBJ2-7	TRBD1	TGTGCCAGCAGCCGGGACAGGGGTCCCTACGAGCAGTACTTC	CASSRDRGPYEQYF
TRBV12-3/TRBV12-4	TRBJ1-1	TRBD1	TGTGCCAGCAGTTTTTATACAGGGGTTGAAGCTTTCTTT	CASSFYTGVEAFF
TRBV19	TRBJ1-5	NA	TGTGCCAGTAGTATCTTTGACGGTCAGCCCCAGCATTTT	CASSIFDGQPQHF
TRBV9	TRBJ2-1	NA	TGTGCCAGCAGCGTAGGCCCCCAGGCATCCTACAATGAGCAGTTCTTC	CASSVGPQASYNEQFF
TRBV30	TRBJ2-7	TRBD1	TGTGCCTGGAAAATCCCGACAGGGGCTAGCGAGCAGTACTTC	CAWKIPTGASEQYF
TRBV30	TRBJ1-1	NA	TGTGCCTGGACTCGGTTGGGGAACACTGAAGCTTTCTTT	CAWTRLGNTEAFF
TRBV7-9	TRBJ2-7	NA	TGTGCCAGCAGCCTCAGGGGCGGAGTAGACTACGAGCAGTACTTC	CASSLRGGVDYEQYF
TRBV11-2	TRBJ1-2	NA	TGTGCCAGCAGCTTAGTAAGTTCGCAGGACTATGGCTACACCTTC	CASSLVSSQDYGYTF
TRBV7-2	TRBJ1-6	NA	TGTGCCAGCAGCTTCTTGGGCTCACCCCTCCACTTT	CASSFLGSPLHF
TRBV1	TRBJ2-2	NA	TGCACCAGCAGCCAGGAGGGGCCCTTTAACACCGGGGAGCTGTTTTTT	CTSSQEGPFNTGELFF
TRBV3-1/TRBV3-2	TRBJ1-3	NA	TGTGCCAGCAGCTTTAGCACCTACAACACCATATATTTT	CASSFSTYNTIYF
TRBV25-1	TRBJ1-1	NA	TGTGCCAGCAGTGATGGAGGGACTGAAGCTTTCTTT	CASSDGGTEAFF
TRBV3-1/TRBV3-2	TRBJ2-1	TRBD2	TGTGCCAGCAGCCAGGGGTCGGCGGGGGGGTACAATGAGCAGTTCTTC	CASSQGSAGGYNEQFF
TRBV19	TRBJ1-1	NA	TGTGCCAGTAGTATAGGAGGAGAAGCTTTCTTT	CASSIGGEAFF
TRBV28	TRBJ1-6	NA	TGTGCCAGCAGAGGGGCAAGCTCCTATAATTCACCCCTCCACTTT	CASRGASSYNSPLHF
TRBV20-1	TRBJ1-2	NA	TGCAGTGCTATTGGGACCGTCGGCTACACCTTC	CSAIGTVGYTF
TRBV6-5	TRBJ1-6	NA	TGTGCCAGCAGTCGACCGGGACAATATAATTCACCCCTCCACTTT	CASSRPGQYNSPLHF
TRBV3-1/TRBV3-2	TRBJ1-2	TRBD1	TGTGCCAGCAGCCAGAACCTGGGACAGCCGTATGGCTACACCTTC	CASSQNLGQPYGYTF
TRBV7-3	TRBJ2-1	TRBD2	TGTGCCAGCAGCTCTGACCCACTAGCGGGGAGATACAATGAGCAGTTCTTC	CASSSDPLAGRYNEQFF
TRBV11-2	TRBJ1-3	NA	TGTGCCAGCAGCCCGCTGGGGAACACCATATATTTT	CASSPLGNTIYF
TRBV6-5	TRBJ2-6	NA	TGTGCCAGCAGTCCAAGGGAACCTGGGGCCAACGTCCTGACTTTC	CASSPREPGANVLTF
TRBV14	TRBJ2-7	NA	TGTGCCAGCAGCCAAGGTCGGGGTAACGAGCAGTACTTC	CASSQGRGNEQYF
TRBV29-1	TRBJ1-5	TRBD1	TGCAGCGCTGGACAGGGGGCCAATCAGCCCCAGCATTTT	CSAGQGANQPQHF
TRBV7-3	TRBJ2-5	TRBD1	TGTGCCAGCAGCTCCCGAGGGGACAGCCAAGAGACCCAGTACTTC	CASSSRGDSQETQYF
TRBV5-1	TRBJ2-1	NA	TGCGCCAGCAGCTCCATGGACAGATACAATGAGCAGTTCTTC	CASSSMDRYNEQFF
TRBV7-8	TRBJ1-5	NA	TGTGCCAGCAGCTTCAGGAAAGGGCAGCCCCAGCATTTT	CASSFRKGQPQHF
TRBV4-3	TRBJ2-7	NA	TGCGCCAGCAGTCAGGACAGGGACTACTACGAGCAGTACTTC	CASSQDRDYYEQYF
TRBV3-1/TRBV3-2	TRBJ2-2	NA	TGTGCCAGCAGCCAACTTATCAACACCGGGGAGCTGTTTTTT	CASSQLINTGELFF
TRBV9	TRBJ2-5	TRBD2	TGTGCCAGCAGCAGGCCGGGGGGGCACCAAGAGACCCAGTACTTC	CASSRPGGHQETQYF
TRBV2	TRBJ2-5	TRBD1	TGTGCCAGCAGCCAGAACAGGGGAGAGACCCAGTACTTC	CASSQNRGETQYF
TRBV19	TRBJ2-6	NA	TGTGCCAGTAAAAACTCTGGGGCCAACGTCCTGACTTTC	CASKNSGANVLTF
TRBV5-4	TRBJ2-1	NA	TGTGCCAGCAGCTTGGTGCTCAGGAGGAGCTCCTACAATGAGCAGTTCTTC	CASSLVLRRSSYNEQFF
TRBV5-5	TRBJ1-2	NA	TGTGCCAGCAGCTTGGTGGCAGGGACTTATGGCTACACCTTC	CASSLVAGTYGYTF
TRBV6-5	TRBJ2-6	NA	TGTGCCAGCAGGGAGGGGCAACCTGGGGCCAACGTCCTGACTTTC	CASREGQPGANVLTF
TRBV5-1	TRBJ2-3	NA	TGCGCCAGCAGCTCCATTGTCGGATCTAGCACAGATACGCAGTATTTT	CASSSIVGSSTDTQYF
TRBV25-1	TRBJ1-2	TRBD1	TGTGCCAGCAGTGAGGGTGGGACAGGGGGTTACTATGGCTACACCTTC	CASSEGGTGGYYGYTF
TRBV5-1	TRBJ2-5	TRBD2	TGCGCCAGCAGCTTGTGGTCAAGATCCCTGGGGGGGGAGACCCAGTACTTC	CASSLWSRSLGGETQYF
TRBV14	TRBJ1-2	NA	TGTGCCAGCAGCCAAAGCCGCTACTATGGCTACACCTTC	CASSQSRYYGYTF
TRBV6-6	TRBJ1-1	TRBD1	TGTGCCAGCATTCGGACAGGGATGAACACTGAAGCTTTCTTT	CASIRTGMNTEAFF
TRBV29-1	TRBJ1-1	TRBD1	TGCAGCGTCGACAGGGCAGGGGGCACTGAAGCTTTCTTT	CSVDRAGGTEAFF
TRBV3-1/TRBV3-2	TRBJ1-1	NA	TGTGCCAGCAGCCAATCCAGGGCCGCCGAAGCTTTCTTT	CASSQSRAAEAFF